This T cell receptor (beta chain) was found in a study of T-cell memory formation after mild COVID-19. Broader study findings: The pre-infection memory compartment contained some responding clones, suggesting cross-reactive memory joined.

V lost 0 bases and J 5 bases, leaving 12 bases between the germline ends. CDR3 length: 16 amino acids. Germline V gene data show CDR1 as SGDLS and CDR2 as YYNGEE. This clonotype was counted ten times or more. Its antigen is unidentified. 5'RACE with constant-segment primers built TCRalpha and TCRbeta cDNA libraries with UMIs. Using its own MiXCR run on the 5' RACE reads, TCRdb lists one record per CDR3 protein. The sample yields fewer than 700,000 distinct CDR3 sequences, approximately 21% seen once. The V call is TRBV9, the J call TRBJ1-6; D gene ambiguous. The sample was PBMCs or a T cell subset sorted from them (not recorded which). The source of this sequence is an adult woman who had mild COVID-19 (a few samples of this study predate the infection). Cell type and time point are not known. CDR3 DNA: TGTGCCAGCAGCGTAGGAGGAATCAGGAATAATTCACCCCTCCACTTT. Translation: CASSVGGIRNNSPLHF.